These T cell receptor beta chains were read from a single sample in a study of PD-L1 blockade in urothelial cancer. Produced via immunoSEQ multiplex PCR; TCRdb's table is partial and in-frame only. The sample includes over 100,000 clones, 85% to 95% seen only once; the top ten take about 4%. The source material was PBMCs, sampled around atezolizumab (anti-PD-L1) treatment. These receptors came from a man aged 55 to 70 with urothelial cancer. Both conserved end residues are part of each CDR3. The order of the fields is V gene, clone size, D gene, J gene, CDR3 DNA, CDR3 protein. D genes are given only for firm matches. Size is stated for part of the rows, as once, few or many counts, or as a class when the clone is expanded.

>TRBV6-6|-|TRBD1|TRBJ2-7
TGTGCCAGCAGCCAAGGACAGGCGGTCGAGCAGTACTTC
CASSQGQAVEQYF
>TRBV6-5|-|TRBD1|TRBJ1-2
TGTGCCAGCAGTTACGTGAGTTCACAGGGGGCACACACCTTC
CASSYVSSQGAHTF
>TRBV7-2|-|TRBD1|TRBJ2-5
TGTGCCAGCGCCCAGGGGGTGGTGCGGAAAGAGACCCAGTACTTC
CASAQGVVRKETQYF
>TRBV10-3|-|-|TRBJ2-7
TGTGCCATCAGTGAACAGGGAACATACGAGCAGTACTTC
CAISEQGTYEQYF
>TRBV29-1|-|TRBD2|TRBJ2-3
TGCAGCGTTGTACTAGCGGGGGGGACAGATACGCAGTATTTT
CSVVLAGGTDTQYF
>TRBV4-3|-|-|TRBJ2-7
TGCGCCAGCAGCCAAGACAGGGGCGAGCAGTACTTC
CASSQDRGEQYF
>TRBV2|-|-|TRBJ1-6
TGTGCCAACCGACAGGAGCATAATTCACCCCTCCACTTT
CANRQEHNSPLHF
>TRBV5-1|-|-|TRBJ2-5
TGCGCCAGCAGCCGGGGGGGACAGGGAGGCGAGACCCAGTACTTC
CASSRGGQGGETQYF
>TRBV30|once|-|TRBJ2-1
TGTGCCTGGAGTGTATCCCTCTCCTACAATGAGCAGTTCTTC
CAWSVSLSYNEQFF
>TRBV5-1|-|TRBD2|TRBJ2-5
TGCGCCAGCAGCTTAGGACTAGCGGGGGGTGTTGAGACCCAGTACTTC
CASSLGLAGGVETQYF
>TRBV9|-|-|TRBJ2-3
TGTGCCAGCAGCGTAGATGAGCGGATGAGCACAGATACGCAGTATTTT
CASSVDERMSTDTQYF
>TRBV6-6|-|TRBD2|TRBJ2-5
TGTGCCAGCACCCCAGTATCGAGCGGGGGACAAGAGACCCAGTACTTC
CASTPVSSGGQETQYF
>TRBV5-1|few|TRBD1|TRBJ2-2
TGCGCCAGCAGCTCACAGGGGACCGGGGAGCTGTTTTTT
CASSSQGTGELFF
>TRBV7-2|-|TRBD1|TRBJ1-2
TGTGCCAGCAGCTCCGACAGGGACGGTGGCTACACCTTC
CASSSDRDGGYTF
>TRBV29-1|-|TRBD2|TRBJ2-7
TGCAGCGTTAGTAGCGGGACCTACGAGCAGTACTTC
CSVSSGTYEQYF
>TRBV30|-|TRBD1|TRBJ1-1
TGTGCCTGCCCCGTAAACAGGGGATACACTGAAGCTTTCTTT
CACPVNRGYTEAFF
>TRBV2|once|-|TRBJ2-3
TGTGCCAGCAAGGCGGGGTATAGCACAGATACGCAGTATTTT
CASKAGYSTDTQYF
>TRBV27|-|-|TRBJ2-1
TGTGCCAGCAGGCTCACTAGAACCCCCTACAATGAGCAGTTCTTC
CASRLTRTPYNEQFF
>TRBV19|-|-|TRBJ1-3
TGTGCCAGTAGTCCGGGCTCTGGAAACACCATATATTTT
CASSPGSGNTIYF
>TRBV6-1|-|-|TRBJ1-2
TGTGCCAGCAGTGAAGCCGGCGGGGGCTATGGCTACACCTTC
CASSEAGGGYGYTF
>TRBV5-6|-|-|TRBJ2-1
TGTGCCAGCAGCTTGTACGGGTCTGACAATGAGCAGTTCTTC
CASSLYGSDNEQFF
>TRBV28|once|TRBD1|TRBJ1-2
TGTGCCAGCAGCCTGGAAGGACAGGGGGGGGTCTATGGCTACACCTTC
CASSLEGQGGVYGYTF
>TRBV5-1|-|TRBD1|TRBJ2-2
TGCGCCAGCAGCATACTAGGACAGGGTTTAAACACCGGGGAGCTGTTTTTT
CASSILGQGLNTGELFF
>TRBV11-2|-|-|TRBJ2-3
TGTGCCAGCAGACTTAGGTCTAGCGGCACAGATACGCAGTATTTT
CASRLRSSGTDTQYF
>TRBV7-9|-|TRBD1|TRBJ1-2
TGTGCCAGCAGCTCCGACTTCGGGACAGGGGGCGCGTGGGGCTACACCTTC
CASSSDFGTGGAWGYTF
>TRBV5-6|-|-|TRBJ1-1
TGTGCCAGCCACCCCCGGGGGAACACTGAAGCTTTCTTT
CASHPRGNTEAFF
>TRBV4-3|-|-|TRBJ2-3
TGCGCCAGCAGCCAAAGGGCGGGGGCGCTTAGCACAGATACGCAGTATTTT
CASSQRAGALSTDTQYF
>TRBV7-2|-|TRBD2|TRBJ2-7
TGTGCCAGCAGCTTAAATAGCGGGGGTCGCGAGCAGTACTTC
CASSLNSGGREQYF
>TRBV9|-|TRBD2|TRBJ2-5
TGTGCCAGCAGCTTGCTAGCGGGGAACCAAGAGACCCAGTACTTC
CASSLLAGNQETQYF
>TRBV7-9|-|TRBD2|TRBJ2-3
TGTGCCAGCAGCTTAGCCTTAGCGGGGGACTACACAGATACGCAGTATTTT
CASSLALAGDYTDTQYF
>TRBV5-4|-|-|TRBJ2-4
TGTGCCAGCAGCCGGGGAGCCAAAAACATTCAGTACTTC
CASSRGAKNIQYF
>TRBV18|-|-|TRBJ1-6
TGTGCCAGCTCACCAGCGGGGGACGATTCACCCCTCCACTTT
CASSPAGDDSPLHF
>TRBV7-2|-|TRBD1|TRBJ2-7
TGTGCCAGCACACCGGGGACAGGGGCCTACGAGCAGTACTTC
CASTPGTGAYEQYF
>TRBV7-3|once|TRBD2|TRBJ2-5
TGTGCCAGCAGCTTTAGCGGGGTCGGCCAAGAGACCCAGTACTTC
CASSFSGVGQETQYF
>TRBV7-2|-|-|TRBJ2-7
TGTGCCACCTCCCCCTCCCTAATCGTAGCAGAGCAGTACTTC
CATSPSLIVAEQYF
>TRBV7-2|-|TRBD2|TRBJ2-2
TGTGCCAGCAGACCTAGCGGGGGGAATGCCGGGGAGCTGTTTTTT
CASRPSGGNAGELFF
>TRBV10-3|-|TRBD2|TRBJ2-7
TGTGCCATCAGTGAGTCGGCGATAGCGGGAGGCTACGAGCAGTACTTC
CAISESAIAGGYEQYF
>TRBV19|-|-|TRBJ1-4
TGTGCCAGTAATAACCCGGACAAACATGAAAAACTGTTTTTT
CASNNPDKHEKLFF
>TRBV4-2|-|TRBD1|TRBJ1-2
TGTGCCAGCAGCGCCCGACCAGGGACAGGGGGTCCCAACTATGGCTACACCTTC
CASSARPGTGGPNYGYTF
>TRBV2|-|-|TRBJ1-5
TGTGCCAGCAGTGTTACAGGGATAAATCAGCCCCAGCATTTT
CASSVTGINQPQHF
>TRBV7-2|-|-|TRBJ2-1
TGTGCCAGCAGCTTAGCGGGGGGGCCCTACAATGAGCAGTTCTTC
CASSLAGGPYNEQFF
>TRBV6-5|-|TRBD2|TRBJ2-5
TGTGCCAGCAGTACCGGACTAGCGGGGCAAGAGACCCAGTACTTC
CASSTGLAGQETQYF
>TRBV7-5|-|-|TRBJ1-5
TGTGTCAGAAGCTTAGGGTCGGGGGTTAACAATCAGCCCCAGCATTTT
CVRSLGSGVNNQPQHF
>TRBV18|-|-|TRBJ2-6
TGTGCCAGCTCACCGCCCCGGGAGAGGGCTGGGGCCAACGTCCTGACTTTC
CASSPPRERAGANVLTF
>TRBV5-6|-|TRBD1|TRBJ1-4
TGTGCCAGCAGCCCTGACAGGGCGGGTCGTAATGAAAAACTGTTTTTT
CASSPDRAGRNEKLFF
>TRBV2|-|TRBD1|TRBJ2-4
TGTGCCAGCAGTACCGGGACAGGGACAAACATTCAGTACTTC
CASSTGTGTNIQYF
>TRBV27|-|TRBD2|TRBJ2-7
TGTGCCAGCAGTCGAACCTCCGGGACTACCGTGTTGGCGTACTTC
CASSRTSGTTVLAYF
>TRBV19|-|TRBD1|TRBJ1-3
TGTGCCAGTAGGACAGGGGCGAGCTCTGGAAACACCATATATTTT
CASRTGASSGNTIYF